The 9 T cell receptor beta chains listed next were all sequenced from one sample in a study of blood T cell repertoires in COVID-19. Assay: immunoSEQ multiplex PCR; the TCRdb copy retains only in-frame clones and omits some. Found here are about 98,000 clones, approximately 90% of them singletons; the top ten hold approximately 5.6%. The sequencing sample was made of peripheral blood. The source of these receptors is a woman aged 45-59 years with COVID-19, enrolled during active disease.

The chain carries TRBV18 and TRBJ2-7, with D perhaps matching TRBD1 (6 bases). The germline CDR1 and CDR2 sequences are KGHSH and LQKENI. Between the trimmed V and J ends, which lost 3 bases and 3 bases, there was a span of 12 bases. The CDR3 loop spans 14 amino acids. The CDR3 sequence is CASSPRDTYYEQYF. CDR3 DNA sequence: TGTGCCAGCTCACCCCGGGACACCTACTACGAGCAGTACTTC. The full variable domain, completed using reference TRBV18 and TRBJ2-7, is NAGVMQNPRHLVRRRGQEARLRCSPMKGHSHVYWYRQLPEEGLKFMVYLQKENIIDESGMPKERFSAEFPKEGPSILRIQQVVRGDSAAYFCASSPRDTYYEQYFGPGTRLTVT.

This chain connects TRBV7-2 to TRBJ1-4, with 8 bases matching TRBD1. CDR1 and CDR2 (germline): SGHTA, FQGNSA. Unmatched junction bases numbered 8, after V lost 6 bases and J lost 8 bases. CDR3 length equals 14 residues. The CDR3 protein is CASRRTGLSEKLFF. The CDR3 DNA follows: TGTGCCAGCAGGCGGACAGGGCTGAGCGAAAAACTGTTTTTT.

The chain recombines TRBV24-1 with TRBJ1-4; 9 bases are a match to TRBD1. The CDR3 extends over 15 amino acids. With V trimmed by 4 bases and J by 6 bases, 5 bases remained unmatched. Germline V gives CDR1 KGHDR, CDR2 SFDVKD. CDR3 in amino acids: CATSDPGQGYEKLFF. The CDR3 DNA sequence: TGTGCCACCAGTGACCCGGGACAGGGATATGAAAAACTGTTTTTT.

The CDR3 here is CATSQDRAYGYTF. The DNA of the CDR3 is TGTGCCACCAGTCAGGACAGGGCCTATGGCTACACCTTC. The V call is TRBV24-1, the J call TRBJ1-2; 8 nucleotides agree with TRBD1. Germline CDR1 reads KGHDR; CDR2 reads SFDVKD. V trimming: 6 bases; J trimming: 4 bases; junction bases outside the gene matches: 3. The CDR3 extends over 13 amino acids.

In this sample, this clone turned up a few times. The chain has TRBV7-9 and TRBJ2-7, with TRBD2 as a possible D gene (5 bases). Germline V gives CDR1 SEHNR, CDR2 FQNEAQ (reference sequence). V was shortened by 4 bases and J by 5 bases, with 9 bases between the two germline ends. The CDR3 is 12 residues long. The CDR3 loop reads CASSSTRDEQYF. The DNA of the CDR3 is TGTGCCAGCAGCTCTACGAGGGACGAGCAGTACTTC.

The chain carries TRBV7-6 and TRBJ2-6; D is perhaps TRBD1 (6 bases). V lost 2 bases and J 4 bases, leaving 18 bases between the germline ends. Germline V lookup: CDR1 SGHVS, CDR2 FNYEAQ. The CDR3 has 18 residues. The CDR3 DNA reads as TGTGCCAGCAGCTTAAGTATGCAGGGGCCGACCGGGGCCAACGTCCTGACTTTC. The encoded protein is CASSLSMQGPTGANVLTF. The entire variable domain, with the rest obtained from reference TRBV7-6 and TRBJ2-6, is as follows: GAGVSQSPRYKVTKRGQDVALRCDPISGHVSLYWYRQALGQGPEFLTYFNYEAQQDKSGLPNDRFSAERPEGSISTLTIQRTEQRDSAMYRCASSLSMQGPTGANVLTFGAGSRLTVL.

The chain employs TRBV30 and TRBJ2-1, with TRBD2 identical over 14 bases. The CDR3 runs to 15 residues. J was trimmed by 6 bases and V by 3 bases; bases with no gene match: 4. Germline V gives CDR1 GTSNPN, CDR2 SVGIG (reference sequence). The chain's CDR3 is CAWSRLAGGGNEQFF. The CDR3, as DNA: TGTGCCTGGAGCCGACTAGCGGGGGGGGGCAATGAGCAGTTCTTC.

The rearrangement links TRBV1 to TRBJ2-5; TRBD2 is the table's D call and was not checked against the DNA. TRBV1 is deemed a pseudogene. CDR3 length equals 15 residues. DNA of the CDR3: TGCACCAGCAGCCAACTAGCGGGGATCGGAGAGACCCAGTACTTC. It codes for CTSSQLAGIGETQYF.

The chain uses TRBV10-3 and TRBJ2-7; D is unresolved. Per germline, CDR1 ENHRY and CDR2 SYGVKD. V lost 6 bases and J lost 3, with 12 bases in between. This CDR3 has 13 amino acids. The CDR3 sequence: CAIRANENYEQYF. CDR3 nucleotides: TGTGCCATCAGGGCAAATGAAAACTACGAGCAGTACTTC.